This T cell receptor (beta chain) was obtained from a study of OX40 agonist ivuxolimab in advanced cancers. On the study more broadly: Ivuxolimab doses were 0.01, 0.1, 0.3, 1.5, 3 or 10 mg/kg every 2 weeks. The study reported partial responses in three patients: one hepatocellular carcinoma, two cutaneous melanoma.

CDR1 is SGDLS and CDR2 is YYNGEE in the germline V gene. Trimming removed 0 bases from V and 6 bases from J, with 4 bases in between. The CDR3 contains 12 residues. Data came from immunoSEQ multiplex PCR; TCRdb stores just in-frame clones and leaves some out. The data contain 35,000 to 55,000 clones, over 65% of them singletons. The origin of this receptor is an adult with an advanced solid tumor such as melanoma, head and neck, liver or kidney cancer. The sample was CD4+ or CD8+ T cells sorted from blood, taken in a trial of the OX40 agonist ivuxolimab. The chain uses TRBV9 and TRBJ2-1; D is undetermined. The CDR3 loop is CASSVGLNEQFF. The CDR3 bases are TGTGCCAGCAGCGTAGGCCTCAATGAGCAGTTCTTC.